This T cell receptor (beta chain) was retrieved from a study of identical twins. The study, taken as a whole, reports: Cross-sectional statistical analysis was relied on for the conclusions, without the same donors being followed. Models came in too low on out-of-frame TCR alpha sharing in monozygotic twins.

About this clonotype itself: Its antigen is undetermined.

The V end lost 8 bases, the J end lost 4 bases, and 26 bases lay between the germline ends. The germline gives CDR1 SGHAT, CDR2 FQDESV (reference sequence). The CDR3 spans 18 residues. The cDNA had a unique molecular identifier and a template-switch universal primer site. One entry per CDR3 protein results from TCRdb running MiXCR on the 5' RACE reads. Here the sample spans about 570,000 distinct CDR3 sequences, 7.5% to 10% being singletons. Among all donors, each was a healthy Caucasian. The sample was also linked to a second study, of yellow fever vaccine responses in identical twins.

This chain connects TRBV11-1 to TRBJ2-2, with D unresolved. The TCR was taken from a young woman in good health. What was sequenced was PBMCs. The chain's CDR3 is CASAYKTNTRWVTGELFF. The CDR3 nucleotides read TGTGCCAGCGCTTATAAAACGAACACACGGTGGGTCACCGGGGAGCTGTTTTTT.